Presented here are 3 T cell receptor beta chains from one specimen sequenced in a study of PD-1 blockade in classical Hodgkin lymphoma. Using immunoSEQ multiplex PCR, the repertoire was profiled, and TCRdb retains in-frame clones only, with some absent. The table shows over 5,500 clones, with over 65% occurring only once. Brentuximab vedotin exposure varied, and every patient relapsed after autologous stem cell transplantation. The specimen comprised peripheral blood mononuclear cells (PBMCs), sampled at baseline. The receptors come from a human donor with classical Hodgkin lymphoma.

The rearrangement joins TRBV4-2 to TRBJ2-7; D assignment may be TRBD1 or TRBD2 (5 bases each). Trimming cost V 4 bases and J 2 bases, with 9 bases left between them. The CDR3 has 13 amino acids. CDR1 is LGHNA and CDR2 is YNFKEQ in the germline V gene. CDR3 sequence: CASSRGVTYEQYF. CDR3 bases: TGTGCCAGCAGCCGAGGGGTGACCTACGAGCAGTACTTC.

The chain employs TRBV5-1 and TRBJ2-2; maybe TRBD1 (6 bases). The CDR3 consists of 14 residues. Germline V gives CDR1 SGHRS, CDR2 YFSETQ. Trimming removed 0 bases from V and 7 bases from J, with 10 bases in between. In DNA, the CDR3 is TGCGCCAGCAGCTTGGACAGGGCGGTCGGGGAGCTGTTTTTT. Encoded protein: CASSLDRAVGELFF. The full variable domain, in which reference TRBV5-1 and TRBJ2-2 provide the parts outside the CDR3, is KAGVTQTPRYLIKTRGQQVTLSCSPISGHRSVSWYQQTPGQGLQFLFEYFSETQRNKGNFPGRFSGRQFSNSRSEMNVSTLELGDSALYLCASSLDRAVGELFFGEGSRLTVL.

This rearrangement joins TRBV6-5 to TRBJ1-2, with 10 bases lining up with TRBD1. Trimming took 2 bases from V and 4 from J; bases not matched to a gene: 1. The CDR3 runs to 14 residues. The germline V gene has CDR1 MNHEY and CDR2 SVGAGI. The chain's CDR3 is CASSYGTGAYGYTF. The CDR3 DNA reads TGTGCCAGCAGTTACGGGACAGGGGCCTATGGCTACACCTTC.